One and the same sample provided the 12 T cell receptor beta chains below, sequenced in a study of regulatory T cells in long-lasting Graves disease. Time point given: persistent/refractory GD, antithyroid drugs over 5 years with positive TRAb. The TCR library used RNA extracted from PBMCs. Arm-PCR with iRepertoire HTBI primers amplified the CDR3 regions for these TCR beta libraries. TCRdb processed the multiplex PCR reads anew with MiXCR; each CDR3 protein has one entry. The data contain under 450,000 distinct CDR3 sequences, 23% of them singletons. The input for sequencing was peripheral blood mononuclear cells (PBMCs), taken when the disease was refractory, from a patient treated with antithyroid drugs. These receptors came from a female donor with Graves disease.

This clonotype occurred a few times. The CDR3 DNA sequence: TGTGCCAGCAAGAAACAGGGATCGAGGAACACCATATATTTT. Translating gives CASKKQGSRNTIYF. The chain has TRBV6-2 or TRBV6-3 and TRBJ1-3; possible D gene TRBD1, 6 bases. The CDR3 runs 14 residues. With 7 bases removed from V and 7 bases from J, the gap between germline ends came to 17 bases. Germline V gene lookup returns CDR1 MNHEY and CDR2 SVGEGT.

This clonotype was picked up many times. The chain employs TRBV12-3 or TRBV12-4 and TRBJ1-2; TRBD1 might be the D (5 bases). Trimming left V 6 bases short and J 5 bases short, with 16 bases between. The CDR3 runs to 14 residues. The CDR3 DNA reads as TGTGCCAGCAGCCCGGGGACCGCCTCTTATGGCTACACCTTC. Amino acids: CASSPGTASYGYTF.

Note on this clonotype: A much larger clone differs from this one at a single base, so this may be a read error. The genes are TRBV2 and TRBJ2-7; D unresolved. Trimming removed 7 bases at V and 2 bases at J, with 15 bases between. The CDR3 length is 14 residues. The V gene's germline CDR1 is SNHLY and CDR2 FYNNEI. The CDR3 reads CASISPDRAYEQYF. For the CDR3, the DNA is TGTGCCAGCATAAGCCCCGACCGTGCCTACGAGCAGTACTTC.

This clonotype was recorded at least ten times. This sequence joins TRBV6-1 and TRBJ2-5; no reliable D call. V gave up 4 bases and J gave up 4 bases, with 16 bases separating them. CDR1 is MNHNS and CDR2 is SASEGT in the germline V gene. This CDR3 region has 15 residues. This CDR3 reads CASSASMESGETQYF. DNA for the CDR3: TGTGCCAGCAGTGCCTCTATGGAGTCGGGAGAGACCCAGTACTTC.

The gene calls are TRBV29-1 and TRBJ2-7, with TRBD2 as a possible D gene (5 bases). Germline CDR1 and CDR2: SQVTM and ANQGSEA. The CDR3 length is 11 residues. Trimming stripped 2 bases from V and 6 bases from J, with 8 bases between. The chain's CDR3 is CSVERGLEQYF. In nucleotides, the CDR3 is TGCAGCGTTGAACGAGGGCTCGAGCAGTACTTC.

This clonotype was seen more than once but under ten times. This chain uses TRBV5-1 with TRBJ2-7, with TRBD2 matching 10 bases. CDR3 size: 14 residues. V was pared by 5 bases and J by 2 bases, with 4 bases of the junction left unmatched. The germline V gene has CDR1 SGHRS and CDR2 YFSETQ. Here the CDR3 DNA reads TGCGCCAGCAGGGGGACTAGCGTCGCCTACGAGCAGTACTTC. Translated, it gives CASRGTSVAYEQYF.

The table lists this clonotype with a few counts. The CDR3 DNA reads TGTGCCAGCAGCCCTCGAGACTTACGCTACAATGAGCAGTTCTTC. As protein: CASSPRDLRYNEQFF. The chain has TRBV7-9 and TRBJ2-1; D gene unclear. Germline lookup yields CDR1 SEHNR and CDR2 FQNEAQ (reference sequence). The V gene lost 5 bases and the J gene lost 3 bases, with 14 bases spanning the gap. This CDR3 is 15 amino acids long.

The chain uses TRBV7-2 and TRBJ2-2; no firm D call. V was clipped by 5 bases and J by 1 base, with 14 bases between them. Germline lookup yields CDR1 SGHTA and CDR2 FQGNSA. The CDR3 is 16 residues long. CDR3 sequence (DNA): TGTGCCAGCAGCACCGAGGCGGACCTGAACACCGGGGAGCTGTTTTTT. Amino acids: CASSTEADLNTGELFF. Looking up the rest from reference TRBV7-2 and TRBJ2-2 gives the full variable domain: GAGVSQSPSNKVTEKGKDVELRCDPISGHTALYWYRQSLGQGLEFLIYFQGNSAPDKSGLPSDRFSAERTGGSVSTLTIQRTQQEDSAVYLCASSTEADLNTGELFFGEGSRLTVL.

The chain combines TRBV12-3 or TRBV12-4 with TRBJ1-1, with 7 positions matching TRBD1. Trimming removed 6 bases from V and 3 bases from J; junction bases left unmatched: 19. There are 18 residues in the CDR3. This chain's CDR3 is CASSTDRPLGRYDTEAFF. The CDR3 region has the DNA TGTGCCAGCAGCACGGACAGGCCCCTGGGGCGGTATGACACTGAAGCTTTCTTT.

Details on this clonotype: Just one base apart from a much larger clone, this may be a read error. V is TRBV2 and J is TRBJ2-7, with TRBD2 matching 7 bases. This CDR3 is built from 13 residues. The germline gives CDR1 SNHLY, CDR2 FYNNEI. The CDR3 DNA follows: TGTGCCACACTAACGGCCAGGGACTACGATCAGTACTTC. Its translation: CATLTARDYDQYF.

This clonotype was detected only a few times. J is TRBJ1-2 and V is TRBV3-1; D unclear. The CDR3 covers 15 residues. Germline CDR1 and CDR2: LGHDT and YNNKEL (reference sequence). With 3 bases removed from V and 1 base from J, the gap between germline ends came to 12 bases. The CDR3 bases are TGTGCCAGCAGCCATACGTCTTATTATAACTATGGCTACACCTTC. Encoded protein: CASSHTSYYNYGYTF.

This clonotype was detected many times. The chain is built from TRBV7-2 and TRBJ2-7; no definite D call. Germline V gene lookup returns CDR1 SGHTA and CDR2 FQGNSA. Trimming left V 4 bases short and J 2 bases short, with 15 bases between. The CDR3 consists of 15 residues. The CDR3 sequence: CASSSKSVETYEQYF. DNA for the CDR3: TGTGCCAGCAGCTCCAAATCTGTCGAGACCTACGAGCAGTACTTC.